This T cell receptor beta chain comes out of a study of OX40 agonist ivuxolimab in advanced cancers. Overall study context: Treatment of patients was with ivuxolimab, an agonistic anti-OX40 (CD134) antibody. With a range of roughly 20 to 90, age averaged roughly 60 years, and 65% to 90% were male.

Study findings and constraints: Some of the lowest clonal expansion was seen in partial responders at 0.1-3.0 mg/kg.

V lost 4 bases, J lost 7 bases, and 8 bases stayed unmatched. The CDR3 totals 15 residues. The V gene's germline CDR1 is LNHDA and CDR2 SQIVND (reference sequence). Clones were sequenced by immunoSEQ multiplex PCR, and TCRdb holds only the in-frame ones, with some missing. The data show 40,000 to 60,000 clones, roughly 86% seen once. Concerning this clone: The target antigen is unknown.

This chain joins TRBV19 and TRBJ2-7; 12 positions match TRBD1. This clonotype was obtained from an adult with an advanced solid tumor such as melanoma, head and neck, liver or kidney cancer. This sample comprised CD4+ or CD8+ T cells sorted from blood, obtained in a trial of the OX40 agonist ivuxolimab. Here the CDR3 reads CASSNRDRGLREQYF. For the CDR3, the DNA is TGTGCCAGTAGTAACCGGGACAGGGGGCTGAGGGAGCAGTACTTC.